This T cell receptor beta chain was retrieved from a study of OX40 agonist ivuxolimab in advanced cancers. Overall study context: Hepatocellular carcinoma, melanoma, renal cell or head and neck cancer occurred in dose-escalation patients. Three individuals attained partial responses, comprising one hepatocellular carcinoma case and two cutaneous melanoma cases. Allowance was made for prior anti-PD-1, anti-PD-L1 or anti-CTLA-4 therapy, and roughly 40% had some.

Study-level results: Clones of CD4+ and CD8+ blood T cells grew by week 6 at doses of 0.1 to 3.0 mg/kg.

This clone has only a few counts. Its antigen is currently unknown. Germline loops: CDR1 SGDLS, CDR2 YYNGEE. After removal of 0 bases from V and 4 bases from J, the junction contained 10 bases not matched to a gene. This CDR3 contains 17 residues. Produced via immunoSEQ multiplex PCR; TCRdb's table is partial and in-frame only. Among around 63,000 clones listed, about nine tenths were seen once. The sequence derives from an adult with an advanced solid tumor such as melanoma, head and neck, liver or kidney cancer. The chain has TRBV9 and TRBJ2-1; 7 nucleotides match TRBD2. The source material was CD4+ or CD8+ T cells sorted from blood, sampled in a trial of the OX40 agonist ivuxolimab. For the CDR3, the DNA is TGTGCCAGCAGCGTAGAGGTTGAGGCTAGCGGTTACAATGAGCAGTTCTTC. This encodes CASSVEVEASGYNEQFF.